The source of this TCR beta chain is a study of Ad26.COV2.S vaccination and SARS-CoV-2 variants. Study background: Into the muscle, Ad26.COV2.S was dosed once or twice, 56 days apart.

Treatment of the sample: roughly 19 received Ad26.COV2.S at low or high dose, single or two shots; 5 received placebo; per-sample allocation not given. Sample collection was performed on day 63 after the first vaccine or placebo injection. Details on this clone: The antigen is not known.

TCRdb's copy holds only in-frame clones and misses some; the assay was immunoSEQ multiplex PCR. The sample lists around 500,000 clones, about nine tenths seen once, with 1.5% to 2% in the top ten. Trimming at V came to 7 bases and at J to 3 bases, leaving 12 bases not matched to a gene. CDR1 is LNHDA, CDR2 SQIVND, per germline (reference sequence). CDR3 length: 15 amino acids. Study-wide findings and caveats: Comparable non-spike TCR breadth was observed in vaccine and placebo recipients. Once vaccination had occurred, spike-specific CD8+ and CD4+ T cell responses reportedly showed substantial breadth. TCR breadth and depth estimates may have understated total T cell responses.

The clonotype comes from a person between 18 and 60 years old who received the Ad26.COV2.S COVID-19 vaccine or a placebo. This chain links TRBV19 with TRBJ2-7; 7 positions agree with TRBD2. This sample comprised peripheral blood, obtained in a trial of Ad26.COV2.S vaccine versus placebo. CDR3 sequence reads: CASKPSGKGRYEQYF. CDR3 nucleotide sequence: TGTGCCAGTAAACCGAGCGGGAAGGGTCGCTACGAGCAGTACTTC.